This T cell receptor beta chain was sequenced during a study of radiation and T cells in renal cell carcinoma. Whole-study context: Nephrectomy followed 15 Gy stereotactic body radiation by 4 weeks.

This sample's time point: baseline pretreatment blood. Treatment denoted: 15 Gy SBRT to primary tumor, nephrectomy 4 weeks later. After SBRT, blood was collected at 2 and 4 weeks, plus baseline. TCRdb keeps only in-frame clones here, not all; method: immunoSEQ multiplex PCR. The top ten clones hold around 12% of a sample with 150,000 or so clones, over 75% of them seen once. As for this clone: What it binds is unknown.

The study's findings and limits: Baseline intratumoral clonotype presence is unknown without pretreatment biopsies. Top tumor clonotypes rose in blood 2 weeks post-radiation, then contracted.

This clonotype was sampled from a woman between 50 and 59 years old with renal cell carcinoma. The sample in question was blood, obtained from a patient whose treatment included radiotherapy and nephrectomy.

CDR3 region: CSVESGGFYNEQFF. In DNA, the CDR3 is TGCAGCGTTGAATCGGGGGGGTTTTACAATGAGCAGTTCTTC. The chain combines TRBV29-1 with TRBJ2-1; 8 nucleotides align to TRBD2. J was trimmed by 4 bases and V by 2 bases; bases with no gene match: 4. CDR1 and CDR2 from the germline V gene are SQVTM and ANQGSEA. This CDR3 contains 14 residues.